This TCR beta chain is drawn from a study of OX40 agonist ivuxolimab in advanced cancers. Study information: The dose of intravenous ivuxolimab that patients received every 2 weeks ranged from 0.01 to 10 mg/kg. Among those treated, three patients had partial responses, one with hepatocellular carcinoma and two with cutaneous melanoma. A diagnosis of hepatocellular carcinoma, melanoma, renal cell or head and neck cancer was present in dose-escalation patients.

Some clones are missing from TCRdb's copy, which holds only in-frame ones; the method was immunoSEQ multiplex PCR. The repertoire holds some 43,000 clones, with around 87% as singletons. The CDR3 has 11 residues. Per germline, CDR1 MNHNS and CDR2 SASEGT. The V end lost 6 bases, the J end lost 8 bases, and 8 bases lay between the germline ends. Study conclusions and caveats: With doses of 0.1 to 3.0 mg/kg, CD4+ and CD8+ blood T cells had undergone clonal expansion by week 6.

As for this clone: Its antigen is still unknown.

The origin of this receptor is an adult with an advanced solid tumor such as melanoma, head and neck, liver or kidney cancer. Sequencing was performed on CD4+ or CD8+ T cells sorted from blood, taken in a trial of the OX40 agonist ivuxolimab. The chain links TRBV6-1 to TRBJ2-1; D call uncertain. CDR3 in amino acids: CASRAWDEQFF. The CDR3, as DNA: TGTGCCAGCAGGGCCTGGGATGAGCAGTTCTTC.